These 20 T cell receptor beta chains came from one sample sequenced in a study of OX40 agonist ivuxolimab in advanced cancers. The data were produced by immunoSEQ multiplex PCR, yet TCRdb's version contains in-frame clones alone and is incomplete. The table lists roughly 81,000 clones, approximately 95% of them singletons. This material consisted of CD4+ or CD8+ T cells sorted from blood, taken in a trial of the OX40 agonist ivuxolimab. The receptors were gathered from an adult with an advanced solid tumor such as melanoma, head and neck, liver or kidney cancer.

The V and J genes are TRBV7-8 and TRBJ1-2; TRBD1 might be the D (5 bases). The CDR3 is 13 residues long. CDR1 and CDR2 from the germline V gene are SGHVS and FQNEAQ. Trimming removed 1 base at V and 5 bases at J, with 8 bases between. The CDR3 here is CASSLVPGYGYTF. In DNA, the CDR3 is TGTGCCAGCAGCTTAGTCCCAGGGTATGGCTACACCTTC.

The chain employs TRBV4-1 and TRBJ2-7, with 9 bases fitting TRBD2. The CDR3 length is 18 residues. Unmatched junction bases numbered 11, after V lost 1 base and J lost 1 base. Germline lookup yields CDR1 MGHRA and CDR2 YSYEKL. The CDR3 nucleotides are TGCGCCAGCAGCCAAGTGGAACTAGCGGGTGGAGGATCCTACGAGCAGTACTTC. Translating gives CASSQVELAGGGSYEQYF.

CDR3 in amino acids: CASRTSGDYEQYF. The CDR3 nucleotides read TGTGCCAGCAGGACTAGCGGTGACTACGAGCAGTACTTC. This chain links TRBV6-5 with TRBJ2-7, with 9 bases fitting TRBD2. The CDR3 spans 13 residues. V shed 6 bases and J 3 bases; nucleotides not matched to a gene: 3. Germline-derived CDR1 and CDR2 are MNHEY and SVGAGI.

The gene calls are TRBV7-8 and TRBJ1-5; 9 nucleotides match TRBD1. V lost 5 bases and J lost 7; bases outside the gene matches: 15. The CDR3 spans 17 residues. Germline assignment: CDR1 SGHVS and CDR2 FQNEAQ. DNA for the CDR3: TGTGCCAGCAGCCCCACGGGACAGGGAACGATTACCCAGCCCCAGCATTTT. Its translation: CASSPTGQGTITQPQHF.

The chain employs TRBV6-1 and TRBJ2-7; 7 bases fit TRBD2. V trimming: 5 bases; J trimming: 6 bases; junction bases outside the gene matches: 7. This CDR3 region has 13 residues. The germline gives CDR1 MNHNS, CDR2 SASEGT. The CDR3 DNA is TGTGCCAGCAGTCTGGCGGGAGACTCCGAGCAGTACTTC. This sequence encodes CASSLAGDSEQYF.

Here the CDR3 DNA reads TGTGCCAGCAGCTTATGGACCGGGACAGGGGACTCCGTGCAGTACTTC. This encodes CASSLWTGTGDSVQYF. The V call is TRBV13, the J call TRBJ2-7; 10 bases fit TRBD1. The CDR3 has 16 residues. With V trimmed by 2 bases and J by 9 bases, 13 bases remained unmatched. Germline-derived CDR1 and CDR2 are PRHDT and FYEKMQ (reference sequence). Full variable domain (remainder filled in from reference TRBV13 and TRBJ2-7): AAGVIQSPRHLIKEKRETATLKCYPIPRHDTVYWYQQGPGQDPQFLISFYEKMQSDKGSIPDRFSAQQFSDYHSELNMSSLELGDSALYFCASSLWTGTGDSVQYFGPGTRLTVT.

This clone was seen a single time. The chain uses TRBV2 and TRBJ2-4; 9 bases fit TRBD1. Germline lookup yields CDR1 SNHLY and CDR2 FYNNEI. The CDR3 contains 19 residues. V lost 3 bases, J lost 0 bases, and 12 bases stayed unmatched. The CDR3 region has the DNA TGTGCCAGCAGTGAGTTCCTGCGCGGGACAGGGATAGCCAAAAACATTCAGTACTTC. As protein: CASSEFLRGTGIAKNIQYF.

V gene TRBV12-1 combines with J gene TRBJ2-5; TRBD2, as called in the table, went unchecked against the DNA. TRBV12-1 is a listed pseudogene. This CDR3 spans 17 amino acids. CDR3: CASSPALAGVLQETQYF. DNA of the CDR3: TGTGCCAGCAGCCCGGCCTTAGCGGGAGTCCTGCAAGAGACCCAGTACTTC.

J is TRBJ2-7 and V is TRBV27; perhaps TRBD1 as D (5 bases). This CDR3 comprises 13 residues. CDR1 MNHEY and CDR2 SMNVEV come from the germline V gene (reference sequence). V lost 4 bases, J lost 0 bases, and 7 bases lay in between. As DNA, the CDR3 is TGTGCCAGCAGTTACGACAGCTCCTACGAGCAGTACTTC. Its protein product is CASSYDSSYEQYF.

This chain uses TRBV6-6 with TRBJ2-1, with D perhaps being TRBD1 or TRBD2 (5 bases each). The CDR3 is made up of 15 amino acids. V gave up 7 bases and J gave up 11 bases, with 24 bases separating them. Germline V lookup: CDR1 MNHNY, CDR2 SVGAGI (reference sequence). CDR3 nucleotides: TGTGCCAGCATCCAGCCGGGACCCAACATTGTTAAGCAGTTCTTC. Its protein is CASIQPGPNIVKQFF.

This clone was recorded only once. This chain connects TRBV28 to TRBJ2-1, with 8 bases fitting TRBD1. The CDR3 extends over 16 amino acids. V was pared by 6 bases and J by 3 bases, with 10 bases of the junction left unmatched. CDR1 is MDHEN, CDR2 SYDVKM, per germline. The chain's CDR3 is CASRQTPGQDYNEQFF. The CDR3 nucleotides read TGTGCCAGCAGACAGACTCCGGGACAGGACTACAATGAGCAGTTCTTC.

The V gene is TRBV27, the J gene TRBJ2-6; weak D call: TRBD2 (5 bases). CDR1 MNHEY and CDR2 SMNVEV come from the germline V gene (reference sequence). This CDR3 is 14 amino acids long. Trimming shortened V by 5 bases and J by 2 bases, and 7 bases separated the two germline ends. The CDR3 nucleotides are TGTGCCAGCAGTGAGGGAACTGGGGCCAACGTCCTGACTTTC. This gives the protein CASSEGTGANVLTF.

The J gene is TRBJ2-3, the V gene TRBV5-5; D may correspond to TRBD1 or TRBD2 (6 bases each). Germline V lookup: CDR1 SGHKS, CDR2 YYEKEE (reference sequence). Trimming shortened V by 0 bases and J by 3 bases, and 11 bases separated the two germline ends. The CDR3 consists of 15 residues. The CDR3 sequence: CASSLEGGRTDTQYF. The CDR3 region has the DNA TGTGCCAGCAGCTTGGAGGGGGGCCGAACAGATACGCAGTATTTT.

The count of this clone is one. The junction departs from the called germline gene at one end, perhaps through a read error. The chain carries TRBV7-7 and TRBJ2-2, with 9 bases identical to TRBD2. The CDR3 totals 18 residues. Germline V gene lookup returns CDR1 SSHAT and CDR2 FNYEAQ (reference sequence). Here the CDR3 DNA reads TGTGCTAGCAGCTTAGAGGCCCTAGCGGGGAGCGACGCCGGGGAGCTGTTTTTT. Translating it yields CASSLEALAGSDAGELFF.

The chain carries TRBV4-1 and TRBJ2-7; the D gene is possibly TRBD2 (6 bases). The germline V and J ends were trimmed by 0 bases and 2 bases, with 14 bases remaining between them. The CDR3 runs to 16 residues. In germline, CDR1 is MGHRA, CDR2 YSYEKL. CDR3 sequence: CASSQERRGLPYEQYF. CDR3 in DNA: TGCGCCAGCAGCCAAGAGCGGCGGGGCCTCCCCTACGAGCAGTACTTC.

The chain employs TRBV2 and TRBJ2-7, with 7 bases that match TRBD1. Germline trimming cut 8 bases from V and 3 bases from J; bases unmatched to any gene: 7. Per germline, CDR1 SNHLY and CDR2 FYNNEI. The CDR3 runs to 13 residues. The CDR3 DNA follows: TGTGCCAGCGGGGTGTACAGGGGCTACGAGCAGTACTTC. Translation: CASGVYRGYEQYF.

V and J are TRBV6-1 and TRBJ2-5; D may correspond to TRBD1 or TRBD2 (5 bases each). V dropped 0 bases and J dropped 4 bases, with 15 bases sitting between them. This CDR3 is 16 amino acids long. Germline CDR1 MNHNS, CDR2 SASEGT. Written as DNA, the CDR3 is TGTGCCAGCAGTGAAGCGGGGGTTAGGGTCCGAGAGACCCAGTACTTC. Translation: CASSEAGVRVRETQYF.

This sequence joins TRBV5-6 and TRBJ2-3; no reliable D call. CDR3 size: 12 residues. From germline, CDR1 is SGHDT and CDR2 YYEEEE. Deletions cut 4 bases from V and 5 bases from J, with 8 bases between. In nucleotides, the CDR3 is TGTGCCAGCAGCCGGCTTAAAGATACGCAGTATTTT. It yields the protein CASSRLKDTQYF.

The CDR3 sequence: CASSQWAARYNEQFF. The CDR3 nucleotides read TGTGCCAGCAGTCAATGGGCCGCCCGTTACAATGAGCAGTTCTTC. The chain recombines TRBV6-6 with TRBJ2-1; D not resolved. Trimming left V 5 bases short and J 4 bases short, with 15 bases between. The CDR3 length is 15 residues. Germline V lookup: CDR1 MNHNY, CDR2 SVGAGI (reference sequence).

The count of this clone is one. The chain carries TRBV9 and TRBJ2-1; 9 bases line up with TRBD1. Germline lookup yields CDR1 SGDLS and CDR2 YYNGEE. The CDR3 spans 15 residues. J gave up 1 base and V 3 bases, and 2 bases lay outside the gene matches. The CDR3 spells CASSETGGSYNEQFF. CDR3 in DNA: TGTGCCAGCAGCGAGACAGGGGGTTCCTACAATGAGCAGTTCTTC.